Listed below are T cell receptor beta chains from one sample, sequenced in a study of T cell repertoires and HLA-DP antigens. These TCRs' antigens remain unknown. Repertoires were generated with immunoSEQ multiplex PCR, while TCRdb's copy carries only in-frame clones and drops some. The sample records about 89,000 clones, roughly 86% being singletons. Sequenced input: CD4+ T cells from PBMCs. The source of these receptors is a man aged 50 to 60 in good health and CMV-seronegative. The CDR3 runs from the conserved cysteine through the conserved F or W. The D gene is left open where the match is weak. Clone size is shown for a subset of rows, as once, few, many or a class of expanded clone.

d_call j_call v_call clone_size cdr3_aa cdr3_nt
TRBD2 TRBJ2-1 TRBV28 . CASKSFGGSYFDEQFF TGTGCCAGCAAAAGTTTTGGCGGGAGTTATTTCGATGAGCAGTTCTTC
. TRBJ1-6 TRBV12-1 . CASSCRGGPYSYNSPLHF TGTGCCAGCAGCTGCCGGGGAGGGCCCTACTCCTATAATTCACCCCTCCACTTT
. TRBJ1-5 TRBV18 . CASSPPGWADGQPQHF TGTGCCAGCTCACCACCGGGCTGGGCCGACGGGCAGCCCCAGCATTTT
. TRBJ1-1 TRBV30 . CAWSLYGINTEAFF TGTGCCTGGAGCCTCTATGGTATCAACACTGAAGCTTTCTTT
TRBD2 TRBJ2-3 TRBV4-3 . CASSQGAWAGGHTDTQYF TGCGCCAGCAGCCAAGGGGCTTGGGCGGGGGGCCACACAGATACGCAGTATTTT
TRBD1 TRBJ2-4 TRBV2 . CASSADRGAKNIQYF TGTGCCAGCAGTGCTGACAGGGGTGCCAAAAACATTCAGTACTTC
TRBD2 TRBJ2-1 TRBV9 . CASSVGLAGAYNEQFF TGTGCCAGCAGCGTAGGACTAGCGGGCGCATACAATGAGCAGTTCTTC
. TRBJ2-1 TRBV19 few CASSAYSGSYNEQFF TGTGCCAGTAGTGCATATAGCGGCTCCTACAATGAGCAGTTCTTC
. TRBJ2-2 TRBV19 . CASSADRNTGELFF TGTGCCAGTAGTGCGGACCGTAACACCGGGGAGCTGTTTTTT
. TRBJ2-1 TRBV4-2 . CASRGGLINEQFF TGTGCCAGCAGGGGGGGCCTAATCAATGAGCAGTTCTTC
TRBD1 TRBJ2-3 TRBV30 . CAWSRDRGINRPQYF TGTGCCTGGAGTCGGGACAGGGGGATAAATAGGCCGCAGTATTTT
. TRBJ2-5 TRBV20-1 . CSAKQETQYF TGCAGTGCTAAACAAGAGACCCAGTACTTC
. TRBJ2-7 TRBV28 . CASSPGRTYEQYF TGTGCCAGCAGCCCCGGGCGGACCTACGAGCAGTACTTC
. TRBJ2-6 TRBV27 once CASKSHRNPGANVLTF TGTGCCAGCAAATCCCACCGAAATCCTGGGGCCAACGTCCTGACTTTC
TRBD1 TRBJ2-7 TRBV30 once CAWSIRDSAYEQYF TGTGCCTGGAGTATCCGGGACAGTGCCTACGAGCAGTACTTC
. TRBJ1-2 TRBV19 few CASSRSPYTGSYTF TGTGCCAGTAGTAGGTCCCCATACACAGGGTCCTACACCTTC
. TRBJ2-2 TRBV7-8 . CASSLKGWAGGPNTGELFF TGTGCCAGCAGCTTAAAGGGGTGGGCAGGAGGTCCGAACACCGGGGAGCTGTTTTTT
. TRBJ2-3 TRBV27 . CASSLRQASDTQYF TGTGCCAGCAGTCTACGACAGGCTTCAGATACGCAGTATTTT
. TRBJ1-1 TRBV5-1 . CASRGPGNTEAFF TGCGCCAGCAGGGGCCCCGGGAACACTGAAGCTTTCTTT
. TRBJ1-1 TRBV28 once CASSTIRGNTEAFF TGTGCCAGCAGTACAATCAGGGGGAACACTGAAGCTTTCTTT
TRBD1 TRBJ2-7 TRBV6-5 . CASRLRRTGDYEQYF TGTGCCAGCAGACTTCGCCGGACAGGGGACTACGAGCAGTACTTC
. TRBJ2-7 TRBV5-4 few CASSSAQGYEQYF TGTGCCAGCAGTTCAGCCCAGGGTTACGAGCAGTACTTC
. TRBJ2-2 TRBV19 . CASTFQVTGELFF TGTGCCAGTACCTTCCAGGTCACCGGGGAGCTGTTTTTT
. TRBJ2-7 TRBV2 . CASSEVGLPGEQYF TGTGCCAGCAGTGAAGTGGGACTGCCAGGCGAGCAGTACTTC
. TRBJ2-7 TRBV11-3 . CASSKGGYEQYF TGTGCCAGCAGCAAGGGCGGCTACGAGCAGTACTTC
TRBD1 TRBJ1-1 TRBV7-8 . CASSSARNRGWNTEAFF TGTGCCAGCAGCTCCGCACGAAACAGGGGATGGAACACTGAAGCTTTCTTT
. TRBJ2-1 TRBV7-2 . CASSFTVSYNEQFF TGTGCCAGCAGCTTTACAGTCTCCTACAATGAGCAGTTCTTC
TRBD1 TRBJ2-1 TRBV11-2 once CASSLDRGPLYNEQFF TGTGCCAGCAGCTTGGACAGGGGCCCCCTATACAATGAGCAGTTCTTC
. TRBJ1-6 TRBV2 . CASSGSNSYNSPLHF TGTGCCAGCAGTGGCTCTAACTCCTATAATTCACCCCTCCACTTT